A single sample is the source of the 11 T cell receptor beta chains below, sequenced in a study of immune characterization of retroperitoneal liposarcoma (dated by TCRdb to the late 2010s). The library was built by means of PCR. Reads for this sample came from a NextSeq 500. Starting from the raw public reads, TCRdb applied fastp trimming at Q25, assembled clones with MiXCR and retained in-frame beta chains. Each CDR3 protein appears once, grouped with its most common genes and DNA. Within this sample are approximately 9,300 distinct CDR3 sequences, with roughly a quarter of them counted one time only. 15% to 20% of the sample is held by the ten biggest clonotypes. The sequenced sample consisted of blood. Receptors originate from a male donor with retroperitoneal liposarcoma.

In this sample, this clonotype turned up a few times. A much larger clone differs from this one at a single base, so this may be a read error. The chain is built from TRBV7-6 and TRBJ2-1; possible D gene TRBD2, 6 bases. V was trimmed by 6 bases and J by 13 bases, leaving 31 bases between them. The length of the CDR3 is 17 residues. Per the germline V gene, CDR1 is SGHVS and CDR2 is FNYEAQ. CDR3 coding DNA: TGTGCCAGCAGTCTCGGGGGATTCGTAGCGGTGGGGGAGACCCAGTTCTTC. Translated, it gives CASSLGGFVAVGETQFF. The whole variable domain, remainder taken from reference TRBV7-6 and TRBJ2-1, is GAGVSQSPRYKVTKRGQDVALRCDPISGHVSLYWYRQALGQGPEFLTYFNYEAQQDKSGLPNDRFSAERPEGSISTLTIQRTEQRDSAMYRCASSLGGFVAVGETQFFGPGTRLTVL.

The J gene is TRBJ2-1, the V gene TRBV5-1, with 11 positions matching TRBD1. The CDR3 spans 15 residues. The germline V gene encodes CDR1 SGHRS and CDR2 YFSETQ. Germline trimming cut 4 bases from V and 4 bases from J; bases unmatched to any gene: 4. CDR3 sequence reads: CASSARDRGYNEQFF. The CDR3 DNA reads TGCGCCAGCAGCGCCCGGGACAGGGGGTACAATGAGCAGTTCTTC.

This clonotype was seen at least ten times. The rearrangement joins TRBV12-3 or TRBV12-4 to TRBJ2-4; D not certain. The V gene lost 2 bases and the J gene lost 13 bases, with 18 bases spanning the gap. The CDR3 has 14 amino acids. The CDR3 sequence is CASSLLDSPPEQYF. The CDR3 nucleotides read TGTGCCAGCAGTTTATTAGATTCCCCCCCTGAGCAGTACTTC.

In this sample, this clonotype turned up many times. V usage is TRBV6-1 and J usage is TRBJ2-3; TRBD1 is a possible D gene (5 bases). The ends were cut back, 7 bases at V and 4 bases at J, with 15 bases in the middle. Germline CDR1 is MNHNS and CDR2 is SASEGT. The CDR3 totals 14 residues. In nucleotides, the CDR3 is TGTGCCAGCAATCAGGGCCTCCACGCAGATACGCAGTATTTT. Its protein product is CASNQGLHADTQYF.

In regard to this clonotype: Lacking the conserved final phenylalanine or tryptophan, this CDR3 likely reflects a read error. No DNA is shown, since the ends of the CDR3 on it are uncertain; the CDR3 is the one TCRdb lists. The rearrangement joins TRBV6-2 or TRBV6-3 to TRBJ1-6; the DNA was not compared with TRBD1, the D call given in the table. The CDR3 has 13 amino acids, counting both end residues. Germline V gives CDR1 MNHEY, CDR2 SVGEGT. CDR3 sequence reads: CASSSGGQYEQHV.

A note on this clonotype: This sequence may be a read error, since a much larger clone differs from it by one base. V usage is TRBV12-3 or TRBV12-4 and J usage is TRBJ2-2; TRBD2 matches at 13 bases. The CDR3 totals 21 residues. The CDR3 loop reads CASSLKSSPLLAGGNTGELCF. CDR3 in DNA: TGTGCCAGCAGTCTCAAATCCAGCCCTCTACTAGCGGGGGGGAACACCGGGGAGCTGTGTTTT.

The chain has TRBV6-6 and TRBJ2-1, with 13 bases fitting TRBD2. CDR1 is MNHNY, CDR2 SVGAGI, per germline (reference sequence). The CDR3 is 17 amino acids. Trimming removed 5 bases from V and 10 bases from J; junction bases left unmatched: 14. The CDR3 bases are TGTGCCAGCAGTCTCGGACTAGCGGGAGATAGGGCCTACGAGCAGTTCTTC. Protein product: CASSLGLAGDRAYEQFF.

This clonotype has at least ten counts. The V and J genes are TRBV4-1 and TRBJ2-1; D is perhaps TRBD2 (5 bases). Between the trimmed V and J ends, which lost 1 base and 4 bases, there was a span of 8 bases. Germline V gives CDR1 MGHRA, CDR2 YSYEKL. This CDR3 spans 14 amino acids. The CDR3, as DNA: TGCGCCAGCAGCCAAGGGACGGGATACAATGAGCAGTTCTTC. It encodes CASSQGTGYNEQFF.

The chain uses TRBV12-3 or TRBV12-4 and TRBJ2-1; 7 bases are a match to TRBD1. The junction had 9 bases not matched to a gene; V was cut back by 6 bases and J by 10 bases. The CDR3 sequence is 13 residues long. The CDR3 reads CASSQTGSYEQFF. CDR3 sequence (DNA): TGTGCCAGCAGCCAGACAGGGTCCTACGAGCAGTTCTTC.

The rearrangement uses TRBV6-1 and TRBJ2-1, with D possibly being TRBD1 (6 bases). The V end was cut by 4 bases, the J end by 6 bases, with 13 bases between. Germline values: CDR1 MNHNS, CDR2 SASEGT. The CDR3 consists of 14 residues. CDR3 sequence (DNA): TGTGCCAGCAGTGTAAGGACAGTGAGCAATGAGCAGTTCTTC. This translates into CASSVRTVSNEQFF.

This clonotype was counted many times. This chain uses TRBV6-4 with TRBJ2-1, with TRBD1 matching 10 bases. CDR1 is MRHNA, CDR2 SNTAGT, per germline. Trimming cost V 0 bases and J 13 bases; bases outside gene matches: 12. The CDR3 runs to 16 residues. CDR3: CASSDSTTGGKETQFF. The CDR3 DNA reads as TGTGCCAGCAGTGACTCCACGACAGGGGGCAAGGAGACCCAGTTCTTC.